These 18 T cell receptor beta chains were all obtained from the same sample, sequenced in a study of blood T cell repertoires in COVID-19 (dated by TCRdb to about 2020). The library was obtained by the immunoSEQ multiplex PCR assay. TCRdb's version of the immuneACCESS table is confined to in-frame rearrangements and falls short of the full clone set. An unresolved V gene accounts for under half of the shortfall where checked; the remainder is of unknown origin. This sample lists nearly 200,000 clones; 84% were detected once. The ten largest make up roughly 6.9% of the sample. Sequences were obtained from PBMCs or T cells enriched from blood (not recorded which). These receptors came from a man aged 40-49 years who had recovered from COVID-19.

V is TRBV15 and J is TRBJ1-2; 9 bases align to TRBD1. Looked up from germline, CDR1 is LNHNV and CDR2 is YYDKDF (reference sequence). This CDR3 spans 13 amino acids. The V segment lost 6 bases and the J segment 7 bases; nucleotides outside the gene matches: 6. CDR3 residues: CATSATGGSGYTF. The CDR3 DNA sequence: TGTGCCACCAGTGCCACAGGGGGCAGTGGCTACACCTTC.

This clone was observed a few times. This chain links TRBV12-3 or TRBV12-4 with TRBJ2-7; D gene unclear. The CDR3 runs 13 residues. The germline V and J ends were trimmed by 3 bases and 2 bases, with 8 bases remaining between them. In nucleotides, the CDR3 is TGTGCCAGCAGTTTGGAGAGCGCCTACGAGCAGTACTTC. This encodes CASSLESAYEQYF.

About this clone: Other nucleotide sequences from this sample produce the same CDR3. The CDR3 DNA sequence: TGTGCCAGCAGCCAAGGTAGCGGCACTGAAGCTTTCTTT. This translates into CASSQGSGTEAFF. The gene calls are TRBV3-1 (or the pseudogene TRBV3-2) and TRBJ1-1; D remains ambiguous. Trimming pared 1 base from V and 4 bases from J, leaving 7 bases between. CDR3 length: 13 amino acids. Germline V gene data show CDR1 as LGHDT and CDR2 as YNNKEL (reference sequence).

This chain uses TRBV7-2 with TRBJ1-1, with 11 bases identical to TRBD1. After removal of 4 bases from V and 5 bases from J, the junction contained 6 bases not matched to a gene. This CDR3 contains 15 residues. Germline loops: CDR1 SGHTA, CDR2 FQGNSA. CDR3 residues: CASSSLDRGPTEAFF. In nucleotides, the CDR3 is TGTGCCAGCAGCTCATTGGACAGGGGGCCGACTGAAGCTTTCTTT.

Turning to this clone: Mismatch with germline at one junction end may stem from a read error. The chain has TRBV7-2 and TRBJ1-1; 9 bases map to TRBD1. The CDR3 runs to 13 residues. Germline CDR1 and CDR2: SGHTA and FQGNSA. The DNA of the CDR3 is TGTGCCAGCAGCTTGACAGGGGGGTCCTTACCTCCCTTT. It encodes CASSLTGGSLPPF.

This clone was counted between two and nine times. CDR3 in amino acids: CASSLQDNQPQHF. Here the CDR3 DNA reads TGTGCCAGCAGCTTACAGGACAATCAGCCCCAGCATTTT. The chain is built from TRBV7-2 and TRBJ1-5, with D unresolved. Trimming stripped 2 bases from V and 3 bases from J, with 5 bases between. Germline V gives CDR1 SGHTA, CDR2 FQGNSA. The CDR3 length is 13 residues.

This chain links TRBV4-2 with TRBJ1-2, with TRBD1 as a possible D gene (5 bases). CDR1 and CDR2 (germline): LGHNA, YNFKEQ. There are 14 residues in the CDR3. V lost 0 bases to trimming and J lost 6 bases, with 11 bases between them. CDR3 sequence: CASSQDYGGDGYTF. CDR3 nucleotides: TGTGCCAGCAGCCAAGATTACGGGGGTGATGGCTACACCTTC.

The gene calls are TRBV19 and TRBJ1-2; 9 bases are shared with TRBD1. Losses at the gene ends were 3 bases for V and 2 bases for J; bases not matched to a gene: 7. CDR1 is LNHDA, CDR2 SQIVND, per germline (reference sequence). The length of the CDR3 is 16 residues. The CDR3 sequence: CASSIPSGQGNYGYTF. The CDR3 region has the DNA TGTGCCAGTAGTATTCCCTCGGGACAGGGAAACTATGGCTACACCTTC.

The CDR3 nucleotides are TGTGCCAGCTCACCCGACAATTCCGGGAATGGCTACACCTTC. This sequence encodes CASSPDNSGNGYTF. The V and J genes are TRBV18 and TRBJ1-2; D remains unclear. CDR1 is KGHSH and CDR2 is LQKENI in the germline V gene. Trimming pared 3 bases from V and 6 bases from J, leaving 14 bases between. This CDR3 has 14 residues. The whole variable domain, remainder taken from reference TRBV18 and TRBJ1-2, is NAGVMQNPRHLVRRRGQEARLRCSPMKGHSHVYWYRQLPEEGLKFMVYLQKENIIDESGMPKERFSAEFPKEGPSILRIQQVVRGDSAAYFCASSPDNSGNGYTFGSGTRLTVV.

In this sample, this clone turned up many times. This chain joins TRBV12-1 and TRBJ1-2. TRBV12-1 is tagged as a pseudogene. The CDR3 sequence is 17 residues long. The CDR3 here is CASSRTISGEGDYGYTF. CDR3 coding DNA: TGTGCCAGCAGCCGTACAATTAGTGGGGAGGGAGACTATGGCTACACCTTC.

The V call is TRBV19, the J call TRBJ1-5; 8 nucleotides match TRBD1. The CDR3 totals 15 residues. After removal of 3 bases from V and 6 bases from J, the junction contained 7 bases not matched to a gene. Germline assignment: CDR1 LNHDA and CDR2 SQIVND (reference sequence). The CDR3 DNA reads TGTGCCAGTAGTATTCAGGCAGGGGGCACTCAGCCCCAGCATTTT. This codes for CASSIQAGGTQPQHF.

The V gene is TRBV10-3, the J gene TRBJ1-6; TRBD1 matches at 9 bases. The CDR3 has 14 amino acids. With 4 bases clipped from V and 10 bases from J, the junction kept 5 bases outside the gene matches. CDR1 is ENHRY, CDR2 SYGVKD, per germline. This CDR3 is CAISVDRGGSPLHF. In DNA form, the CDR3 reads TGTGCCATCAGTGTGGACAGGGGAGGGTCACCCCTCCACTTT.

V gene TRBV9 combines with J gene TRBJ2-5; D call uncertain. The CDR3 is made up of 16 amino acids. V was trimmed by 0 bases and J by 4 bases, leaving 16 bases between them. The germline V gene encodes CDR1 SGDLS and CDR2 YYNGEE. In DNA, the CDR3 is TGTGCCAGCAGCGTAGCGGCAGCGTCCAAAGGAGAGACCCAGTACTTC. Translating it yields CASSVAAASKGETQYF.

The chain is built from TRBV4-1 and TRBJ2-7, with a possible D match to TRBD2 (6 bases). CDR1 and CDR2 (germline): MGHRA, YSYEKL. There are 14 residues in the CDR3. V was pared by 7 bases and J by 6 bases, with 19 bases between. This CDR3 is CASMRDRERTEQYF. The DNA of the CDR3 is TGCGCCAGCATGAGGGACCGGGAGAGGACCGAGCAGTACTTC.

The chain employs TRBV2 and TRBJ1-2, with TRBD1 identical over 7 bases. The germline CDR1 and CDR2 sequences are SNHLY and FYNNEI. The CDR3 is 13 residues long. J was trimmed by 6 bases and V by 5 bases; bases with no gene match: 6. The CDR3 DNA reads TGTGCCAGCAGTAAAACAGGGGACCATGGCTACACCTTC. Its translation is CASSKTGDHGYTF.

This chain joins TRBV19 and TRBJ2-7; no clear D. Trimming left V 2 bases short and J 7 bases short, with 15 bases between. Germline V gene sequence: CDR1 LNHDA, CDR2 SQIVND (reference sequence). The CDR3 totals 14 residues. The CDR3 spells CASSITRNPLEQYF. DNA of the CDR3: TGTGCCAGTAGTATAACTCGGAATCCACTAGAGCAGTACTTC.

This clone was seen only once. CDR3 sequence: CASSRSRRAQGNRNEQFF. As DNA, the CDR3 is TGTGCCAGCAGCCGAAGCCGCAGGGCCCAAGGAAATAGGAATGAGCAGTTCTTC. The V gene is TRBV27, the J gene TRBJ2-1, with D possibly being TRBD1 (5 bases). The V end was cut by 6 bases, the J end by 7 bases, with 28 bases between. The germline CDR1 and CDR2 sequences are MNHEY and SMNVEV (reference sequence). The CDR3 loop spans 18 amino acids.

The rearrangement uses TRBV11-3 and TRBJ2-5; D perhaps matches TRBD1 (6 bases). Germline V CDR1 and CDR2: SGHNT, YENEEA. The CDR3 extends over 15 amino acids. Trimming took 4 bases from V and 5 from J, leaving 17 bases between them. The CDR3 sequence: CASSSGLQGRETQYF. Here the CDR3 DNA reads TGTGCCAGCAGCTCCGGGCTGCAGGGGCGGGAGACCCAGTACTTC.